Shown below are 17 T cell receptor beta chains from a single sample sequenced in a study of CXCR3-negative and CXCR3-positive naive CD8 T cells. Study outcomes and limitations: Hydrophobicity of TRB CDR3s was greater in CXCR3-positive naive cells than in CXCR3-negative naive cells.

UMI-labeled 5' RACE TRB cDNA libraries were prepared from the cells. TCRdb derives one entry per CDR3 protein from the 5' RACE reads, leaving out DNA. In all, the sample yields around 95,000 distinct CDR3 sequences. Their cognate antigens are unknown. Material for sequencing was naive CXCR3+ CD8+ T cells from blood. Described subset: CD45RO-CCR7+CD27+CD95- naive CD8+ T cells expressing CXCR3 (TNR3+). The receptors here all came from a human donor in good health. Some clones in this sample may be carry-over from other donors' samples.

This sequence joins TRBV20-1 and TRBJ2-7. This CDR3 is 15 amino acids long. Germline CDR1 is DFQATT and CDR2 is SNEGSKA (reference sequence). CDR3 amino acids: CSASLLATGSYEQYF.

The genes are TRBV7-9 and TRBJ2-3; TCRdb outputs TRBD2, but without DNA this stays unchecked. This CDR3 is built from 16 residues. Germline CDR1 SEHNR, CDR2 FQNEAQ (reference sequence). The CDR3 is CASSFRPSGGSDTQYF.

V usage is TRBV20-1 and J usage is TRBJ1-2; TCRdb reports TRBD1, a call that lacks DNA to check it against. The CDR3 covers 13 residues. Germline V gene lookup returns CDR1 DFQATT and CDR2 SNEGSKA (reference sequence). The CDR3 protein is CSNRGSHVDGYTF.

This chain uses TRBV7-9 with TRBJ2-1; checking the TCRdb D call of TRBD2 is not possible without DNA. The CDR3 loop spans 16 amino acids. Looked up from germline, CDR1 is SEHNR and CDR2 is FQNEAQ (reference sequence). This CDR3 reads CASSPQGAGLRNEQFF.

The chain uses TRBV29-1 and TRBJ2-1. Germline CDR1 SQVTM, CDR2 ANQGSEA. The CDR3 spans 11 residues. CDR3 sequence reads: CSLRFGEEQFF.

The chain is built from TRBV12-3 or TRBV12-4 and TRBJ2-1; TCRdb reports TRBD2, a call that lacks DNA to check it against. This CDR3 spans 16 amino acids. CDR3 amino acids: CASNRKSGGPYNEQFF.

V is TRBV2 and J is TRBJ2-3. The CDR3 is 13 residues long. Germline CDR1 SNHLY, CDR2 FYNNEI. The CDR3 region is CASYGLGSDTQYF.

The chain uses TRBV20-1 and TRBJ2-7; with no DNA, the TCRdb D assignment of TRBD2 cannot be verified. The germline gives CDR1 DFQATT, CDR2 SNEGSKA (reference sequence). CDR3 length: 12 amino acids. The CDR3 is CSARKAGAEQYF.

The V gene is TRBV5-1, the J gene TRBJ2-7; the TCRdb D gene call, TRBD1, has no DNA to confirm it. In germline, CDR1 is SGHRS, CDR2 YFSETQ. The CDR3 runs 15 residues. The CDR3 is CASSLDGTGLYEQYF.

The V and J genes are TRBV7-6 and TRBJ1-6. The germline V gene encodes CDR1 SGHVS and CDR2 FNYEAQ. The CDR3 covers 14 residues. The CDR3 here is CASSAGRSYPSLHF. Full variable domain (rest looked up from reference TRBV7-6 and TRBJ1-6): GAGVSQSPRYKVTKRGQDVALRCDPISGHVSLYWYRQALGQGPEFLTYFNYEAQQDKSGLPNDRFSAERPEGSISTLTIQRTEQRDSAMYRCASSAGRSYPSLHFGNGTRLTVT.

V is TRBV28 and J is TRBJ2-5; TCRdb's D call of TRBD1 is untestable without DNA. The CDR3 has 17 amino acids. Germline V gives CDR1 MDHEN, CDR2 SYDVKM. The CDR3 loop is CASSFDRGIADTETQYF.

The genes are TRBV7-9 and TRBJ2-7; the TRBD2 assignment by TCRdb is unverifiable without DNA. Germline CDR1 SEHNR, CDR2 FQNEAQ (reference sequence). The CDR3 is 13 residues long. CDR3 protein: CASSLPRGYEQYF. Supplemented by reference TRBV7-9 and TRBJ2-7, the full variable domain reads DTGVSQNPRHKITKRGQNVTFRCDPISEHNRLYWYRQTLGQGPEFLTYFQNEAQLEKSRLLSDRFSAERPKGSFSTLEIQRTEQGDSAMYLCASSLPRGYEQYFGPGTRLTVT.

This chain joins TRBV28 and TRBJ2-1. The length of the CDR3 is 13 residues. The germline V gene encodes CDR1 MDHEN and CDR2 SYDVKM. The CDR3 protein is CASSPRRDNEQFF.

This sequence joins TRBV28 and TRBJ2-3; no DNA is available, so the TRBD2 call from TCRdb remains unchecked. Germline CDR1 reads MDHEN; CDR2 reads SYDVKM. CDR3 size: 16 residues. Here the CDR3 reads CASSLLAGELTDTQYF.

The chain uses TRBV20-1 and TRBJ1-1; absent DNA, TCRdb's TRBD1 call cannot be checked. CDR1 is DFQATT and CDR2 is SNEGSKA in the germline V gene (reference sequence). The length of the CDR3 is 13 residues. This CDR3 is CSALQGAHTEAFF.

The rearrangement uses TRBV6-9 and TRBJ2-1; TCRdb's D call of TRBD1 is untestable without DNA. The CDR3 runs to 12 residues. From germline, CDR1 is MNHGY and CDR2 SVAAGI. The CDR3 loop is CASRDAGLEQFF.

The CDR3 protein is CASSDRAWNQPQHF. This chain connects TRBV7-9 to TRBJ1-5; there is no DNA to check the TCRdb D call of TRBD1. Germline V gene data show CDR1 as SEHNR and CDR2 as FQNEAQ (reference sequence). This CDR3 contains 14 residues.